Described below is a single T cell receptor beta chain sequence and its context. Its cognate antigen is unknown. In TCRdb, the reads were re-called with MiXCR into one record per CDR3 protein. The sample contains 510,000 or so distinct CDR3 sequences, less than 30% of which appear only once. The record originates from a study of T cell repertoires in cytomegalovirus infection. Overall study: Public TCR beta signature analysis indicated the presence of both CMV infection and matching HLA type.

Study-level results: Predominance within the ex vivo response was attributable to HLA-C-restricted CMV-specific TCR beta clonotypes.

The germline gives CDR1 LNHDA, CDR2 SQIVND (reference sequence). V lost 7 bases and J lost 4, with 11 bases in between. The CDR3 contains 13 residues. The receptor was derived from a human donor in good health (CMV status not recorded). Some clones in this sample may be carry-over from other donors' samples. The genes are TRBV19 and TRBJ1-3, with D uncertain. The sample consisted of PBMCs. CDR3 sequence reads: CASIGPRGNTIYF. CDR3 coding DNA: TGTGCCAGTATTGGACCTAGGGGAAACACCATATATTTT. Together with reference TRBV19 and TRBJ1-3, the CDR3 gives the full variable domain: DGGITQSPKYLFRKEGQNVTLSCEQNLNHDAMYWYRQDPGQGLRLIYYSQIVNDFQKGDIAEGYSVSREKKESFPLTVTSAQKNPTAFYLCASIGPRGNTIYFGEGSWLTVV.